This entry lists 7 T cell receptor beta chains sequenced from one sample in a study of molecular identifiers for immune sequencing clone quantification. Via MiXCR, TCRdb re-called the PCR reads, giving one row per CDR3 protein. Among some 590,000 distinct CDR3 sequences listed, about 25% were seen once. Sequencing was carried out using naive CD8+ T cells from blood, with Jurkat cell RNA spiked in. Subset in this sample: FACS-sorted CD8+CD4-CCR7+CD45RA+ naive T cells. The receptors were sampled from a human donor in good health. Some libraries in this study had Jurkat cell RNA spiked in.

This clonotype was found many times. The rearrangement uses TRBV14 and TRBJ1-2; D gene uncertain. Trimming pared 2 bases from V and 4 bases from J, leaving 8 bases between. Germline V CDR1 and CDR2: SGHDN, FVKESK. The CDR3 consists of 13 residues. The CDR3 spells CASSQRVTYGYTF. Written as DNA, the CDR3 is TGTGCCAGCAGCCAACGTGTTACCTATGGCTACACCTTC. Using reference TRBV14 and TRBJ1-2 for the parts outside the CDR3, the full variable domain is EAGVTQFPSHSVIEKGQTVTLRCDPISGHDNLYWYRRVMGKEIKFLLHFVKESKQDESGMPNNRFLAERTGGTYSTLKVQPAELEDSGVYFCASSQRVTYGYTFGSGTRLTVV.

This clonotype was found once. Possible read error: a much larger clone is one base away. Written as DNA, the CDR3 is TGTGCCACCAGCACCGGGACCGACACAGATAAGCAGTATTTT. Translation: CATSTGTDTDKQYF. This rearrangement joins TRBV15 to TRBJ2-3; tentatively, D is TRBD1 or TRBD2 (5 bases each). The length of the CDR3 is 14 residues. CDR1 is LNHNV and CDR2 is YYDKDF in the germline V gene (reference sequence).

This clonotype was counted many times. The chain recombines TRBV4-3 with TRBJ2-3; TRBD2 matches at 11 bases. Looked up from germline, CDR1 is LGHNA and CDR2 is YSLEER. This CDR3 has 18 residues. The trim removed 0 bases at V and 1 base at J, leaving 6 bases unmatched. CDR3 protein: CASSQDISLAGGTDTQYF. The CDR3 region has the DNA TGCGCCAGCAGCCAAGATATCTCACTAGCGGGGGGCACAGATACGCAGTATTTT.

This clonotype was observed many times. The CDR3 sequence: CASTYNGLVLAKNIQYF. DNA for the CDR3: TGTGCCAGCACCTACAATGGGCTGGTGCTGGCCAAAAACATTCAGTACTTC. The chain combines TRBV6-2 or TRBV6-3 with TRBJ2-4; D is undetermined. Trimming cost V 7 bases and J 1 base, with 20 bases left between them. The CDR3 has 17 amino acids. Germline V gives CDR1 MNHEY, CDR2 SVGEGT.

This clonotype has a handful of counts. V is TRBV24-1 and J is TRBJ2-2; the D is unclear. V lost 5 bases and J lost 2, with 8 bases in between. From germline, CDR1 is KGHDR and CDR2 SFDVKD. The CDR3 consists of 14 residues. The CDR3 region is CATSVSLNTGELFF. For the CDR3, the DNA is TGTGCCACCAGTGTCAGTCTTAACACCGGGGAGCTGTTTTTT.

This clonotype was counted ten times or more. V and J are TRBV20-1 and TRBJ1-1; 7 bases agree with TRBD1. CDR3 length equals 14 residues. The germline CDR1 and CDR2 sequences are DFQATT and SNEGSKA (reference sequence). With 3 bases clipped from V and 6 bases from J, the junction kept 10 bases outside the gene matches. The CDR3 sequence is CSARSQGVGPEAFF. CDR3 nucleotides: TGCAGTGCTAGGAGTCAGGGGGTTGGGCCTGAAGCTTTCTTT.

In DNA form, the CDR3 reads TGTGCCAGCAGCCCAAGGCGGTATCTCACAGATACGCAGTATTTT. Encoded protein: CASSPRRYLTDTQYF. The rearrangement links TRBV12-3 or TRBV12-4 to TRBJ2-3; the D is unclear. V dropped 6 bases and J dropped 2 bases, with 15 bases sitting between them. The CDR3 is 15 amino acids.